A selection of T cell receptor beta chains follows, all from one sample in a study of blood T cell repertoires in COVID-19. TCRdb keeps only in-frame clones here, not all; method: immunoSEQ multiplex PCR. The table has approximately 170,000 clones, about 89% seen once; the top ten hold around 3.5%. The source material was peripheral blood. These receptors all stem from a man in his sixties or seventies with acute or convalescent COVID-19. Both conserved end residues are part of each CDR3. D genes are given only for firm matches. Rows may omit the clone size; those that give it use once, few, many or a size class.

v_call	clone_size	j_call	cdr3_length	d_call	cdr3_nt	cdr3_aa
TRBV6-5	.	TRBJ1-1	14	TRBD1	TGTGCCAGTTACGATGGACAGGGCAACACTGAAGCTTTCTTT	CASYDGQGNTEAFF
TRBV5-1	.	TRBJ1-1	17	.	TGCGCCAGCAGCTTGTTTAATCCGACAGAGCTAAACACTGAAGCTTTCTTT	CASSLFNPTELNTEAFF
TRBV2	.	TRBJ2-2	14	.	TGTGCCAGCACCGCCGGCAGGCCAGCTGGGGAGCTGTTTTTT	CASTAGRPAGELFF
TRBV5-5	.	TRBJ1-2	13	.	TGTGCCAGCAGCTTGATGATGGGGAGCGACTACACCTTC	CASSLMMGSDYTF
TRBV29-1	.	TRBJ2-7	13	TRBD2	TGCAGCGTTGGACTAGCGGGGTTTGGCGAGCAGTACTTC	CSVGLAGFGEQYF
TRBV19	.	TRBJ1-6	15	TRBD1	TGTGCCAGCCTGGACAGGGGAGGATATAATTCACCCCTCCACTTT	CASLDRGGYNSPLHF
TRBV4-3	.	TRBJ1-1	13	.	TGCGCCAGCAGCCAAGCGTGGAACACTGAAGCTTTCTTT	CASSQAWNTEAFF
TRBV5-4	.	TRBJ2-1	14	.	TGTGCCAGCAGCCCCCGGCAGGGAGGTGGGGAGCAGTTCTTC	CASSPRQGGGEQFF
TRBV25-1	.	TRBJ2-5	14	.	TGTGCCAGCAGCTGGACGGGGTACCAAGAGACCCAGTACTTC	CASSWTGYQETQYF
TRBV5-4	.	TRBJ1-3	18	.	TGTGCCAGCAGCCCCTTGTGGGGCCCCGGGAGCTCTGGAAACACCATATATTTT	CASSPLWGPGSSGNTIYF
TRBV2	.	TRBJ2-7	15	TRBD1	TGTGCCAGCAGTGCGGACAGGGGGATGGGGAGGGAGCAGTACTTC	CASSADRGMGREQYF
TRBV7-6	.	TRBJ2-7	15	TRBD2	TGTGCCAGCTCTCGTGGAGCGGGGGGTCCGTACGAGCAGTACTTC	CASSRGAGGPYEQYF
TRBV2	.	TRBJ1-2	12	TRBD1	TGTGCCAGCAGTGCAGGGGGCAATGGCTACACCTTC	CASSAGGNGYTF
TRBV5-4	.	TRBJ2-3	15	.	TGTGCCAGCAGCTTGGGGGCAGGGGAAGAAGATACGCAGTATTTT	CASSLGAGEEDTQYF
TRBV5-6	.	TRBJ1-1	14	.	TGTGCCAGCAGTACGGGCGGGGGTGGCACTGAAGCTTTCTTT	CASSTGGGGTEAFF
TRBV27	.	TRBJ2-3	14	TRBD1	TGTGCCAGCAGTTGGACAGGGGGGGAAGATACGCAGTATTTT	CASSWTGGEDTQYF
TRBV10-3	.	TRBJ2-5	14	TRBD1	TGTGCCATTGCAAGGGACAGGGGGTCCGAGACCCAGTACTTC	CAIARDRGSETQYF
TRBV27	once	TRBJ2-5	15	TRBD1	TGTGCCAGCAGCCGGACAGGGGGCCCCCAAGAGACCCAGTACTTC	CASSRTGGPQETQYF
TRBV5-4	.	TRBJ1-2	16	.	TGTGCCAGCAGCTTGTTGCAGGGCTACCGAAGAGTGGGCTACACCTTC	CASSLLQGYRRVGYTF
TRBV6-5	.	TRBJ2-5	15	.	TGTGCCAGCGCAACCCTCGGGGGTACCGCAGAGACCCAGTACTTC	CASATLGGTAETQYF
TRBV30	.	TRBJ1-5	13	.	TGTGCCTGGCGTGGAGGGTGGGGACAGCCCCAGCATTTT	CAWRGGWGQPQHF
TRBV28	.	TRBJ1-5	15	TRBD1	TGTGCCAGTCAACATAGACAGGGATTCAATCAGCCCCAGCATTTT	CASQHRQGFNQPQHF
TRBV19	.	TRBJ1-4	14	.	TGTGCCAGTAGCTTCCACCGGGAGGGGATTAAACTGTTTTTT	CASSFHREGIKLFF
TRBV5-1	once	TRBJ2-1	16	.	TGCGCCAGCAGCTTGGCCGGAGGAGGGGGCCTCAATGAGCAGTTCTTC	CASSLAGGGGLNEQFF
TRBV28	.	TRBJ2-7	17	.	TGTGCCAGCAGTCCTCCACAGGGAAGGACGGTCTCCTACGAGCAGTACTTC	CASSPPQGRTVSYEQYF
TRBV5-4	.	TRBJ2-5	16	TRBD2	TGTGCCAGCTCCCCCGGGGGGGAGAGTGGGCAAGAGACCCAGTACTTC	CASSPGGESGQETQYF
TRBV6-2/TRBV6-3	once	TRBJ2-4	15	TRBD1	TGTGCCAGCAGCGACCCGACAGGGGGGCAAAACATTCAGTACTTC	CASSDPTGGQNIQYF
TRBV4-1	.	TRBJ2-3	15	TRBD2	TGCGCCAGCAGCTGGACTAGCGGGCCAACAGATACGCAGTATTTT	CASSWTSGPTDTQYF
TRBV5-6	few	TRBJ1-4	13	.	TGTGCCAGCAGCTTGCCGACTAATGAAAAACTGTTTTTT	CASSLPTNEKLFF
TRBV11-2	.	TRBJ1-4	15	.	TGTGCCAGCAGCCCTCACAGGGCCTCTAATGAAAAACTGTTTTTT	CASSPHRASNEKLFF
TRBV11-2	.	TRBJ2-2	13	.	TGTGCCAGCAGCCCAGGGAACACCGGGGAGCTGTTTTTT	CASSPGNTGELFF
TRBV28	.	TRBJ2-3	17	TRBD1	TGTGCCAGCAGTTTCCGGACAGGCCTTTATTTTACAAATACGCAGTATTTT	CASSFRTGLYFTNTQYF
TRBV5-5	.	TRBJ2-7	14	TRBD1	TGTGCCAGCAGCGGGGTCGACAGGGACTACGAGCAGTACTTC	CASSGVDRDYEQYF
TRBV10-3	once	TRBJ1-2	15	.	TGTGCCATCAGTGACCGCCTTTCAGCTAACTATGGCTACACCTTC	CAISDRLSANYGYTF
TRBV5-1	.	TRBJ2-3	14	TRBD1	TGCGCCAGCAGCTCGACAGGGGCCACAGATACGCAGTATTTT	CASSSTGATDTQYF
TRBV11-2	.	TRBJ1-1	12	.	TGTGCCAGCAGCTTAAACGGAAGGGGAGCTTTCTTT	CASSLNGRGAFF
TRBV19	.	TRBJ2-7	15	TRBD1	TGTGCCAGTAGTCCTAAAGGGGGACAGGGCTACGAGCAGTACTTC	CASSPKGGQGYEQYF
TRBV3-1/TRBV3-2	.	TRBJ2-7	14	TRBD1	TGTGCCAGCAGCCTACCGGGACAGAACTACGAGCAGTACTTC	CASSLPGQNYEQYF
TRBV5-6	.	TRBJ1-4	12	.	TGTGCCAGCAGCTTGAGGGGTGAAAAACTGTTTTTT	CASSLRGEKLFF
TRBV5-1	.	TRBJ1-1	15	.	TGCGCCAGCAGCCAAATCACAGGGAGTTGGACTGAAGCTTTCTTT	CASSQITGSWTEAFF
TRBV5-1	few	TRBJ2-7	13	.	TGCGCCAGCAGCTTGGTTTCCGGGTACGAGCAGTACTTC	CASSLVSGYEQYF
TRBV6-5	.	TRBJ2-7	13	.	TGTGCCAGCAGGGATTCAGGGGACTACGAGCAGTACTTC	CASRDSGDYEQYF
TRBV5-4	.	TRBJ2-5	14	.	TGTGCCAGCAGCTCCCCAACTAGCACCGAGACCCAGTACTTC	CASSSPTSTETQYF
TRBV3-1/TRBV3-2	.	TRBJ1-4	15	TRBD1	TGTGCCAGCAGCCCTTGGACAGGGGGAGGAGAAAAACTGTTTTTT	CASSPWTGGGEKLFF
TRBV29-1	.	TRBJ1-1	12	TRBD1	TGCGGAACTGGGACAGGGAACACTGAAGCTTTCTTT	CGTGTGNTEAFF